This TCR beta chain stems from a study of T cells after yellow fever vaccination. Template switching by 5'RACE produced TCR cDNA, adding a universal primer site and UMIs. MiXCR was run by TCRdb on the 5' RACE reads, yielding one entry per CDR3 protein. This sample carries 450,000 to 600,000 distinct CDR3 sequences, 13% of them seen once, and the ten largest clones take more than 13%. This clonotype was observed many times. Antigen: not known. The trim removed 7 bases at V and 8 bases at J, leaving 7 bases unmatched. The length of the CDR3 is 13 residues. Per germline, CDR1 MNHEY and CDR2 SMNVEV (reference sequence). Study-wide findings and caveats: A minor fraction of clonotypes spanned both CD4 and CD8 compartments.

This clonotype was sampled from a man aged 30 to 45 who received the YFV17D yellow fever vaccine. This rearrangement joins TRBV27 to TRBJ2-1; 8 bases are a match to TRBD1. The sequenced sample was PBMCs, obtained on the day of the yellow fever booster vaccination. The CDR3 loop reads CASKPGGWDEQFF. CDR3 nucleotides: TGTGCCAGCAAGCCAGGGGGCTGGGATGAGCAGTTCTTC.